This T cell receptor (beta chain) comes out of a study of cytomegalovirus exposure and HLA in healthy donors. Study in general: As an earlier analysis found, about 190 million T cells yielded 90 million to 140 million unique TCR beta sequences.

Whole-study findings and limits: Later on, an analysis found that several of the most significant clusters appeared to be linked to common viral pathogens, which included parvovirus B19. Likely technical artifact: a cluster of highly shared sequence variants. In a later analysis, around 18,000 TCR beta sequences were associated with HLA alleles at 0.05 false discovery rate.

Points on this clone: Antigen specificity is unknown.

The PCR was carried out with 60 Vbeta primers and 13 Jbeta primers. The repertoire was sequenced with immunoSEQ multiplex PCR; TCRdb's copy has only in-frame clones and lacks some. The sample has about 160,000 clones, 65% to 90% seen once. V lost 1 base to trimming and J lost 3 bases, with 8 bases between them. There are 13 residues in the CDR3. Germline V gene data show CDR1 as SGHDT and CDR2 as YYEEEE. The receptor was derived from a man between 45 and 60 years old in good health and CMV-seropositive. Sample: PBMCs. The chain employs TRBV5-6 and TRBJ2-7, with D possibly matching TRBD2 (6 bases). CDR3 nucleotides: TGTGCCAGCAGCTTGTCCGGGGGCTACGAGCAGTACTTC. Residues: CASSLSGGYEQYF.